This T cell receptor (beta chain) was captured by sequencing in a study of cytomegalovirus exposure and HLA in healthy donors. Whole-study results and caveats: By a later analysis, the bulk of CMV-associated TCR beta chains appeared HLA-restricted. Within an earlier analysis, most TCR beta V segments proved productive either about 90% or about 30% of the time. V- and J-gene trimming of TCR beta was linked (in a later analysis) to a missense DCLRE1C variant. Accurate prediction of HLA-A and HLA-B alleles (for most subjects) was reportedly achieved from TCR beta sequences.

A multiplex PCR was run with 60 Vbeta primers and 13 Jbeta primers. Only in-frame clones appear in the TCRdb table, and some are missing; sequencing was by immunoSEQ multiplex PCR. The sample shows approximately 140,000 clones, 65% to 80% of them seen only once. V dropped 8 bases and J dropped 2 bases, with 13 bases sitting between them. The CDR3 totals 14 residues. The germline gives CDR1 SGHTA, CDR2 FQGNSA. Regarding this clone: The antigen is not known.

The sequenced sample was PBMCs. The origin of this receptor is a man aged 35 to 55 in good health and CMV-seropositive. The J gene is TRBJ2-1, the V gene TRBV7-2, with a weak D call TRBD2 (7 bases). CDR3 amino acids: CASGRGTTYNEQFF. CDR3 bases: TGTGCCAGCGGTAGGGGGACTACCTACAATGAGCAGTTCTTC.